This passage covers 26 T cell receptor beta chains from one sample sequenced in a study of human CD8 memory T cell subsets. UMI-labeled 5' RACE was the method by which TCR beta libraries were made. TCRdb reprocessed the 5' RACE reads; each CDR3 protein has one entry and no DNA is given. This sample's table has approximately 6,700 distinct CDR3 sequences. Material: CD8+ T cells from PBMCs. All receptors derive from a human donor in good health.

Here the CDR3 reads CATTGTESYEQYF. The rearrangement links TRBV28 to TRBJ2-7; TCRdb indicates TRBD1, and absent DNA this call remains unverified. Per the germline V gene, CDR1 is MDHEN and CDR2 is SYDVKM. CDR3 size: 13 residues. The full variable domain, in which reference TRBV28 and TRBJ2-7 provide the parts outside the CDR3, is DVKVTQSSRYLVKRTGEKVFLECVQDMDHENMFWYRQDPGLGLRLIYFSYDVKMKEKGDIPEGYSVSREKKERFSLILESASTNQTSMYLCATTGTESYEQYFGPGTRLTVT.

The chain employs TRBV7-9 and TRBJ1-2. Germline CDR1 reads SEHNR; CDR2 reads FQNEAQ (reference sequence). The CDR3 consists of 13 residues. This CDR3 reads CASSLGLNYGYTF.

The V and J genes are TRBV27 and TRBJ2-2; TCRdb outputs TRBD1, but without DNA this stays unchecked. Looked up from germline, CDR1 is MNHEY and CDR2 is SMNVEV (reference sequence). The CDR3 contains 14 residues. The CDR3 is CASSDVLNTGELFF.

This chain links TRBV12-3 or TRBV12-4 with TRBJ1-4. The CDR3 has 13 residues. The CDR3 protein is CASSPRSEARLFF.

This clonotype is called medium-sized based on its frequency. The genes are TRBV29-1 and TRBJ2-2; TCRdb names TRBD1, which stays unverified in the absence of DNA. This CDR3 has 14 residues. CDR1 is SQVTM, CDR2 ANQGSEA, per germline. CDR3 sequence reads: CSATWGGSTGELFF.

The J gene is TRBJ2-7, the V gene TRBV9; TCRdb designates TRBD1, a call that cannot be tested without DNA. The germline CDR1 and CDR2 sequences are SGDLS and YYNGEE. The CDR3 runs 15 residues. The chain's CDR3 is CASSVGDSPLGEQYF.

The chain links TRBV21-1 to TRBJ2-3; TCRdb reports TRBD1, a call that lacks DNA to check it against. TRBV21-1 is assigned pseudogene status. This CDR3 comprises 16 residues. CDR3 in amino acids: CASKERAGVELDTQYF.

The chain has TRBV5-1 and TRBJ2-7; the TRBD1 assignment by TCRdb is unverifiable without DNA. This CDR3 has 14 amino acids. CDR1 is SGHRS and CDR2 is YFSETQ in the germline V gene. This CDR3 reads CASSFDSRSYEQYF.

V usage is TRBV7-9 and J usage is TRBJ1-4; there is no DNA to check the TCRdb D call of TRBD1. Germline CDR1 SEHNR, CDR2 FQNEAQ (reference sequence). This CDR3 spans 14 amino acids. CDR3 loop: CASSSTAGNEKLFF. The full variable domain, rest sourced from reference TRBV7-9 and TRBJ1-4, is DTGVSQNPRHKITKRGQNVTFRCDPISEHNRLYWYRQTLGQGPEFLTYFQNEAQLEKSRLLSDRFSAERPKGSFSTLEIQRTEQGDSAMYLCASSSTAGNEKLFFGSGTQLSVL.

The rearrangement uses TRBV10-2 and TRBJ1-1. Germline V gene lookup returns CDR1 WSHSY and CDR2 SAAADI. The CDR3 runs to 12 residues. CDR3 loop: CATGMQESDAFF.

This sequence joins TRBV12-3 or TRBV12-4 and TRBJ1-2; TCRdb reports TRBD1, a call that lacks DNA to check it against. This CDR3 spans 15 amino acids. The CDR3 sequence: CASSLDRGGDYGYTF.

The CDR3 region is CASSLGTENYGYTF. The genes are TRBV12-3 or TRBV12-4 and TRBJ1-2; TCRdb lists TRBD1, though no DNA is available to test this call. CDR3 length: 14 amino acids.

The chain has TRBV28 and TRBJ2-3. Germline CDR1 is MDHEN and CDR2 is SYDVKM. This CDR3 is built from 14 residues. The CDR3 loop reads CASSTTLTRDTQYF.

CDR3: CASRANSNEQFF. This chain joins TRBV4-1 and TRBJ2-1; TCRdb designates TRBD1, a call that cannot be tested without DNA. Germline CDR1 and CDR2: MGHRA and YSYEKL. The CDR3 sequence is 12 residues long.

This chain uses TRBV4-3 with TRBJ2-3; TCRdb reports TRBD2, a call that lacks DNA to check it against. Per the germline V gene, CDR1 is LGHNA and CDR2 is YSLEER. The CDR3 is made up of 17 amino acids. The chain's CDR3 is CASSQEELAGGRNTQYF.

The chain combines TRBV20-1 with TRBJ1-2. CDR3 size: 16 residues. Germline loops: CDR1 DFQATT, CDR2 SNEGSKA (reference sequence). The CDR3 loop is CSARDLQGEGGYGYTF.

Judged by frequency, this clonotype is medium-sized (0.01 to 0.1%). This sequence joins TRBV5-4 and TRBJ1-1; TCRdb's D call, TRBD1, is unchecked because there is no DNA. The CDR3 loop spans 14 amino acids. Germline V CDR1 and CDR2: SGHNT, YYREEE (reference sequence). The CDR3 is CASSTGTMNTEAFF.

The chain's CDR3 is CASSPYGGDWETQYF. The V call is TRBV5-6, the J call TRBJ2-5; with no DNA, the TCRdb D assignment of TRBD1 cannot be verified. The CDR3 covers 15 residues. Germline values: CDR1 SGHDT, CDR2 YYEEEE.

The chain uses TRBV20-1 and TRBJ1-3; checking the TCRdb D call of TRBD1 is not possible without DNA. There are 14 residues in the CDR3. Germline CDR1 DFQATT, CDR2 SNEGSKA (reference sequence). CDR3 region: CSASPTGAGNTIYF.

The CDR3 protein is CASSVLLGSDTQYF. The J gene is TRBJ2-3, the V gene TRBV11-2. This CDR3 comprises 14 residues. Germline V lookup: CDR1 SGHAT, CDR2 FQNNGV.

The CDR3 spells CASGGGGTEAFF. The chain uses TRBV6-2 or TRBV6-3 and TRBJ1-1; the TRBD1 assignment by TCRdb is unverifiable without DNA. Germline V gene data show CDR1 as MNHEY and CDR2 as SVGEGT. The CDR3 has 12 amino acids.

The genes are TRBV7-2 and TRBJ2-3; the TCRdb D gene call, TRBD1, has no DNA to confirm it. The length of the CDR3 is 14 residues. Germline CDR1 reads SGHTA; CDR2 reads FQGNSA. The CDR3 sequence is CASSDRAGPDTQYF. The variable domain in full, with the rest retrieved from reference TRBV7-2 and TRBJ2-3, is GAGVSQSPSNKVTEKGKDVELRCDPISGHTALYWYRQSLGQGLEFLIYFQGNSAPDKSGLPSDRFSAERTGGSVSTLTIQRTQQEDSAVYLCASSDRAGPDTQYFGPGTRLTVL.

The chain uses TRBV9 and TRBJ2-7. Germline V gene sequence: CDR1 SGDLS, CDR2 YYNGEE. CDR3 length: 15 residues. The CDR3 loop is CASSPRRGSSYEQYF.

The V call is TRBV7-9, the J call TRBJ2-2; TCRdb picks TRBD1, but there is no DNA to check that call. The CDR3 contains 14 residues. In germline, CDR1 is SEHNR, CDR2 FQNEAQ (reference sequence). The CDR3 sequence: CASNAGGDTGELFF. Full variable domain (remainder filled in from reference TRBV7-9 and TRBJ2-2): DTGVSQNPRHKITKRGQNVTFRCDPISEHNRLYWYRQTLGQGPEFLTYFQNEAQLEKSRLLSDRFSAERPKGSFSTLEIQRTEQGDSAMYLCASNAGGDTGELFFGEGSRLTVL.

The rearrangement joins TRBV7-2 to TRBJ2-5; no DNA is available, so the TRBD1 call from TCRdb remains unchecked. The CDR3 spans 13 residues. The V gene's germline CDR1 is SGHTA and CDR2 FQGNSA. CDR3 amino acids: CASSYPRQETQYF.

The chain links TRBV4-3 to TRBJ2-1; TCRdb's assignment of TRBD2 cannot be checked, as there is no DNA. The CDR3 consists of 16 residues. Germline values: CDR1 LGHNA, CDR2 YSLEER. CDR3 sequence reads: CASSQELELAGGKVFF.